Shown below are 21 T cell receptor beta chains from a single sample sequenced in a study of blood T cell repertoires in COVID-19. TCRdb's copy holds only in-frame clones and misses some; the assay was immunoSEQ multiplex PCR. This sample has 150,000 or so clones; about 80% occur once, and the top ten carry roughly 12%. The sequencing sample was made of peripheral blood. These receptor sequences come from a woman aged 55-69 years with COVID-19, enrolled during active disease.

This CDR3 reads CASSTGYGAGQEKLFF. DNA for the CDR3: TGTGCCAGCAGCACTGGATATGGGGCGGGACAGGAAAAACTGTTTTTT. The V and J genes are TRBV5-8 and TRBJ1-4; 7 nucleotides agree with TRBD1. Germline values: CDR1 SGHTS, CDR2 YDEGEE. Losses at the gene ends were 4 bases for V and 8 bases for J; bases not matched to a gene: 14. The CDR3 spans 16 residues.

This chain joins TRBV6-4 and TRBJ2-1; TRBD2 matches at 12 bases. The CDR3 has 19 amino acids. CDR1 is MRHNA and CDR2 is SNTAGT in the germline V gene. The trim removed 6 bases at V and 1 base at J, leaving 13 bases unmatched. This CDR3 reads CASSITRTSGIFSYNEQFF. The CDR3 coding sequence is TGTGCCAGCAGCATAACCCGGACTAGCGGGATATTTTCCTACAATGAGCAGTTCTTC.

This chain joins TRBV27 and TRBJ2-2; 8 nucleotides align to TRBD2. This CDR3 spans 17 amino acids. Germline lookup yields CDR1 MNHEY and CDR2 SMNVEV (reference sequence). Losses at the gene ends were 0 bases for V and 5 bases for J; bases not matched to a gene: 8. DNA for the CDR3: TGTGCCAGCAGTTTATCGAACTGGGTAGCGGGAACCGGGGAGCTGTTTTTT. This encodes CASSLSNWVAGTGELFF.

This clone appeared once. This sequence joins TRBV5-1 and TRBJ2-1; 7 bases fit TRBD2. This CDR3 contains 15 residues. The J segment lost 2 bases and the V segment lost 4 bases, leaving 6 bases of the junction unmatched. CDR1 is SGHRS, CDR2 YFSETQ, per germline. The CDR3 coding sequence is TGCGCCAGCAGCCCTACTAGCGACACCTACAATGAGCAGTTCTTC. It is translated as CASSPTSDTYNEQFF.

The rearrangement joins TRBV10-3 to TRBJ1-3; no definite D call. CDR1 and CDR2 (germline): ENHRY, SYGVKD. This CDR3 spans 15 amino acids. The V gene lost 1 base and the J gene lost 0 bases, with 7 bases spanning the gap. The CDR3 DNA reads TGTGCCATCAGTGAGTTGAGGATCTCTGGAAACACCATATATTTT. It specifies CAISELRISGNTIYF.

The chain is built from TRBV10-2 and TRBJ2-7, with D perhaps matching TRBD2 (5 bases). Germline lookup yields CDR1 WSHSY and CDR2 SAAADI. V was shortened by 5 bases and J by 3 bases, with 11 bases between the two germline ends. The CDR3 is made up of 13 amino acids. CDR3 sequence: CASSHGDSYEQYV. As DNA, the CDR3 is TGCGCCAGCAGTCACGGGGATAGCTACGAGCAGTACGTC.

The chain combines TRBV2 with TRBJ1-1; TRBD1 matches at 10 bases. This CDR3 contains 14 residues. With 6 bases clipped from V and 1 base from J, the junction kept 2 bases outside the gene matches. Germline-derived CDR1 and CDR2 are SNHLY and FYNNEI. The chain's CDR3 is CASRGDRGNTEAFF. In nucleotides, the CDR3 is TGTGCCAGCAGAGGGGACAGGGGGAACACTGAAGCTTTCTTT.

The chain recombines TRBV21-1 with TRBJ1-5. TRBV21-1 is classified as a pseudogene. The CDR3 is 13 residues long. CDR3 protein: CASREGGNQPQHF. CDR3 DNA: TGTGCCAGCAGGGAGGGTGGCAATCAGCCCCAGCATTTT.

The V and J genes are TRBV6-6 and TRBJ2-7; TRBD2 matches 11 bases. Germline V gives CDR1 MNHNY, CDR2 SVGAGI (reference sequence). The CDR3 is made up of 14 amino acids. The V segment lost 9 bases and the J segment 1 base; nucleotides outside the gene matches: 5. This chain's CDR3 is CASRTSGQSYEQYF. CDR3 bases: TGTGCCAGTCGGACTAGCGGGCAATCCTACGAGCAGTACTTC.

V and J are TRBV21-1 and TRBJ2-4; the table's D call TRBD2 went unverified against the DNA. TRBV21-1 is reported as a pseudogene. The CDR3 sequence is 20 residues long. In DNA form, the CDR3 reads TGTGCCAGCAGCAAAGCGTCTCCGGGACTAGCGGGAGGGCCGACAAACATTCAGTACTTC. It translates to CASSKASPGLAGGPTNIQYF.

The chain joins TRBV6-2 or TRBV6-3 to TRBJ2-7; 10 nucleotides agree with TRBD2. CDR1 and CDR2 (germline): MNHEY, SVGEGT. CDR3 length: 14 residues. Trimming took 5 bases from V and 4 from J; bases not matched to a gene: 5. The CDR3 DNA follows: TGTGCCAGCAGTACCTCTAGCGGGAGTTACGAGCAGTACTTC. It yields the protein CASSTSSGSYEQYF.

This clone was seen at least ten times. The rearrangement uses TRBV5-4 and TRBJ2-1, with D uncertain. The germline gives CDR1 SGHNT, CDR2 YYREEE (reference sequence). Deletions cut 0 bases from V and 10 bases from J, with 11 bases between. CDR3 length: 13 amino acids. The CDR3 reads CASSLGLEFEQFF. In DNA form, the CDR3 reads TGTGCCAGCAGCTTGGGACTTGAATTCGAGCAGTTCTTC.

This chain links TRBV24-1 with TRBJ1-2; 9 bases line up with TRBD1. The V gene's germline CDR1 is KGHDR and CDR2 SFDVKD. The CDR3 runs 15 residues. J was trimmed by 8 bases and V by 4 bases; bases with no gene match: 10. The CDR3 loop is CATSDPGTGKGGYTF. The CDR3, as DNA: TGTGCCACCAGTGACCCCGGGACAGGGAAAGGGGGCTACACCTTC.

The genes are TRBV29-1 and TRBJ2-1; D possibly corresponds to TRBD1 (5 bases). CDR3 length equals 15 residues. Germline V gene lookup returns CDR1 SQVTM and CDR2 ANQGSEA. The V gene lost 0 bases and the J gene lost 4 bases, with 13 bases spanning the gap. CDR3: CSVEDQWTPYNEQFF. DNA for the CDR3: TGCAGCGTTGAAGATCAGTGGACACCTTACAATGAGCAGTTCTTC.

The V and J genes are TRBV5-8 and TRBJ1-2, with D perhaps matching TRBD1 (5 bases). The CDR3 is 13 residues long. Germline assignment: CDR1 SGHTS and CDR2 YDEGEE. The germline V and J ends were trimmed by 0 bases and 7 bases, with 10 bases remaining between them. CDR3: CASSLDRRAGYTF. The CDR3, as DNA: TGTGCCAGCAGCTTGGACAGGAGGGCTGGCTACACCTTC. Together with reference TRBV5-8 and TRBJ1-2, the CDR3 gives the full variable domain: EAGVTQSPTHLIKTRGQQATLRCSPISGHTSVYWYQQALGLGLQFLLWYDEGEERNRGNFPPRFSGRQFPNYSSELNVNALELEDSALYLCASSLDRRAGYTFGSGTRLTVV.

The chain is built from TRBV7-2 and TRBJ1-6; TRBD1 might be the D (5 bases). V dropped 1 base and J dropped 9 bases, with 19 bases sitting between them. The CDR3 is 17 amino acids. The germline V gene has CDR1 SGHTA and CDR2 FQGNSA. CDR3 in amino acids: CASSLGTVGGSGSPLHF. In nucleotides, the CDR3 is TGTGCCAGCAGCTTAGGGACTGTCGGGGGGTCGGGTTCACCCCTCCACTTT.

This clone appeared many times. Written as DNA, the CDR3 is TGTGCCAGCAGTGAATCCGACAGACCTCCTGGCTACACCTTC. Its translation: CASSESDRPPGYTF. The chain carries TRBV6-1 and TRBJ1-2, with D possibly matching TRBD1 (5 bases). The germline CDR1 and CDR2 sequences are MNHNS and SASEGT. V lost 2 bases and J lost 7, with 14 bases in between. This CDR3 spans 14 amino acids.

This clone has more than one count but fewer than ten. The rearrangement joins TRBV6-6 to TRBJ1-2; 7 nucleotides agree with TRBD1. Germline CDR1 MNHNY, CDR2 SVGAGI (reference sequence). This CDR3 region has 15 residues. V gave up 5 bases and J gave up 4 bases; unmatched junction bases: 10. CDR3 bases: TGTGCCAGCAGTAACCGACAGGGCCAGGTCTATGGCTACACCTTC. The encoded protein is CASSNRQGQVYGYTF.

The chain has TRBV20-1 and TRBJ1-1; 10 positions match TRBD1. CDR1 is DFQATT and CDR2 is SNEGSKA in the germline V gene (reference sequence). This CDR3 has 16 residues. The V gene end was trimmed by 3 bases and the J gene end by 4 bases; junction bases not matched to a gene: 11. CDR3 sequence reads: CSASEWEGQGTTEAFF. CDR3 coding DNA: TGCAGTGCTAGTGAGTGGGAGGGACAGGGGACCACTGAAGCTTTCTTT.

This clone was found once. The rearrangement uses TRBV7-9 and TRBJ2-7; no clear D. V dropped 2 bases and J dropped 2 bases, with 7 bases sitting between them. The germline CDR1 and CDR2 sequences are SEHNR and FQNEAQ (reference sequence). This CDR3 has 13 residues. The DNA for the CDR3 is TGTGCCAGCAGCTTACTGCGCACCTACGAGCAGTACTTC. Its protein product is CASSLLRTYEQYF.

V usage is TRBV5-1 and J usage is TRBJ1-2; D may be TRBD1 (5 bases). This CDR3 is 15 amino acids long. Germline V gene sequence: CDR1 SGHRS, CDR2 YFSETQ. Trimming pared 3 bases from V and 4 bases from J, leaving 16 bases between. The CDR3 reads CASSSLRWQGYGYTF. The DNA for the CDR3 is TGCGCCAGCAGCTCACTCCGATGGCAGGGCTATGGCTACACCTTC.